This T cell receptor (beta chain) was identified in a study of CD8+ T cells in alopecia areata. Isolated RNA was reverse transcribed into cDNA used as the sequencing template. Method: immunoSEQ multiplex PCR; TCRdb's copy keeps in-frame clones and lacks some. The sample has approximately 82,000 clones, roughly 51% seen once; the top ten hold 5.5% to 6%. This clone was detected a few times. What it recognizes is unknown. T lymphocytes (CD4+ and CD8+) were sorted from PBMCs. Study observations and caveats: Resident alphabeta T-cell populations of normal skin are likewise subject to sequencing in scalp samples. For lesional scalp, especially alopecia totalis/universalis, clonality was higher than in normal scalp.

V dropped 6 bases and J dropped 4; count of bases not matched to a gene: 8. The CDR3 contains 14 residues. The germline V gene encodes CDR1 SQVTM and CDR2 ANQGSEA. The chain uses TRBV29-1 and TRBJ2-1, with 8 bases matching TRBD2. This clonotype originated in a human donor with alopecia areata. Sequencing used NKG2D-high CD8+ T cells sorted from blood. This CDR3 reads CSVGAGVVYNEQFF. CDR3 DNA: TGCAGCGTGGGAGCGGGAGTAGTATACAATGAGCAGTTCTTC.